The 2 T cell receptor beta chains presented below share a single source sample, sequenced in a study of T cell repertoires in cytomegalovirus infection. Antigens of these TCRs are unknown. Each CDR3 protein is one row after TCRdb ran MiXCR on the reads. The table shows 160,000 or so distinct CDR3 sequences, with about 22% occurring only once. The source material was CD8+ T cells from cultured PBMCs, sampled from culture after CMV antigen stimulation. These receptors all come from a human donor in good health (CMV status not recorded). Some clones in this sample may be carry-over from other donors' samples.

This clonotype has a handful of counts. V is TRBV7-2 and J is TRBJ1-1, with TRBD1 matching 9 bases. This CDR3 spans 15 amino acids. The J segment lost 4 bases and the V segment lost 5 bases, leaving 8 bases of the junction unmatched. Germline CDR1 reads SGHTA; CDR2 reads FQGNSA. The CDR3 loop reads CASSLDGQGSTEAFF. For the CDR3, the DNA is TGTGCCAGCAGCCTAGATGGACAGGGGTCCACTGAAGCTTTCTTT.

DNA of the CDR3: TGTGCCACCAGCAGCCAAGTGGACACACCTAGCACAGATACGCAGTATTTT. It translates to CATSSQVDTPSTDTQYF. This chain joins TRBV15 and TRBJ2-3; D may be TRBD1 (5 bases). Between the trimmed V and J ends, which lost 3 bases and 0 bases, there was a span of 16 bases. The CDR3 extends over 17 amino acids. Germline V gene lookup returns CDR1 LNHNV and CDR2 YYDKDF (reference sequence).